This T cell receptor beta chain was observed in a study of blood T cell repertoires in COVID-19. At the level of the study: Researchers got acute and convalescent COVID-19 samples from the United States, Italy and Spain. In each case, the material was cDNA or gDNA derived from T cells, B-cell-depleted T cells, or PBMCs.

Original processing notes: Amplification of reference gene primers was used by the study to estimate nucleated cell counts. This table comes from immunoSEQ multiplex PCR, and its TCRdb copy is limited to in-frame clones, with some not included. The V and J calls and clone size are taken from that table; D and trimming were inferred from the DNA. The sample gives 200,000 to 300,000 clones, roughly 87% of which show up once; 7.2% is in the top ten. The source is a man between 60 and 70 years old who had recovered from COVID-19. The sample was peripheral blood.

For the CDR3, the DNA is TGTGCCAGCAGCTTAGGCCTAGCCCCTAATGAGCAGTTCTTC. This sequence encodes CASSLGLAPNEQFF. The chain employs TRBV7-2 and TRBJ2-1, with D maybe TRBD2 (5 bases). Between the trimmed V and J ends, which lost 1 base and 7 bases, there was a span of 11 bases. Per germline, CDR1 SGHTA and CDR2 FQGNSA. This CDR3 spans 14 amino acids. Using reference TRBV7-2 and TRBJ2-1 for the parts outside the CDR3, the full variable domain is GAGVSQSPSNKVTEKGKDVELRCDPISGHTALYWYRQSLGQGLEFLIYFQGNSAPDKSGLPSDRFSAERTGGSVSTLTIQRTQQEDSAVYLCASSLGLAPNEQFFGPGTRLTVL.